These 16 T cell receptor beta chains were all obtained from the same sample, sequenced in a study of post-analysis software for immune sequencing data. General study findings and limits: Elevated frequency relative to controls characterized four or five TRBV segments in patients, TRBV5-6, TRBV5-1 and TRBV20-1 among them.

Built from TCR beta cDNA, the libraries had unique molecular identifiers in them. In TCRdb, the PCR reads were re-called with MiXCR into one record per CDR3 protein. This table has 170,000 or so distinct CDR3 sequences, about 32% appearing once. Antigens of these TCRs are unknown. What was sequenced was blood. Receptor source: a girl between 5 and 17 years old with multiple sclerosis.

This clonotype was counted a few times. CDR3: CAITDGSRDRGIGRGYTF. The CDR3, as DNA: TGTGCCATCACCGACGGTTCCCGGGACAGGGGAATTGGTCGTGGCTACACCTTC. This sequence joins TRBV10-3 and TRBJ1-2, with TRBD1 identical over 10 bases. The CDR3 has 18 residues. Germline values: CDR1 ENHRY, CDR2 SYGVKD. V dropped 7 bases and J dropped 7; count of bases not matched to a gene: 21.

The rearrangement uses TRBV5-1 and TRBJ2-5; the D gene could be TRBD1 or TRBD2 (5 bases each). This CDR3 region has 15 residues. Looked up from germline, CDR1 is SGHRS and CDR2 is YFSETQ. Trimming removed 5 bases at V and 4 bases at J, with 18 bases between. CDR3 nucleotides: TGCGCCAGCAGAAACACTTGGGGGAGTCCAGAGACCCAGTACTTC. Its translation is CASRNTWGSPETQYF.

Only a few counts were recorded for this clonotype. The chain combines TRBV6-5 with TRBJ2-5; 12 positions agree with TRBD1. This CDR3 spans 16 amino acids. With V trimmed by 6 bases and J by 5 bases, 10 bases remained unmatched. Germline lookup yields CDR1 MNHEY and CDR2 SVGAGI. The CDR3: CASRSTGTGGGETQYF. CDR3 bases: TGTGCCAGCAGATCTACCGGGACAGGGGGCGGGGAGACCCAGTACTTC.

Many counts were recorded for this clonotype. The V gene is TRBV7-6, the J gene TRBJ2-5, with TRBD2 matching over 15 bases. The germline V gene has CDR1 SGHVS and CDR2 FNYEAQ. V was pared by 4 bases and J by 3 bases, with 6 bases of the junction left unmatched. This CDR3 contains 17 residues. The CDR3 region is CASSSRTSGRAKETQYF. CDR3 coding DNA: TGTGCCAGCAGCTCTCGGACTAGCGGGAGGGCCAAAGAGACCCAGTACTTC. Full variable domain (remainder filled in from reference TRBV7-6 and TRBJ2-5): GAGVSQSPRYKVTKRGQDVALRCDPISGHVSLYWYRQALGQGPEFLTYFNYEAQQDKSGLPNDRFSAERPEGSISTLTIQRTEQRDSAMYRCASSSRTSGRAKETQYFGPGTRLLVL.

The sample holds a few counts of this clonotype. The V call is TRBV5-1, the J call TRBJ1-1; D perhaps matches TRBD1 (6 bases). This CDR3 comprises 14 residues. Trimming shortened V by 7 bases and J by 6 bases, and 19 bases separated the two germline ends. Germline assignment: CDR1 SGHRS and CDR2 YFSETQ. CDR3 in DNA: TGCGCCAGCCGGGGGGCCTCCCAAGTGGCTGAAGCTTTCTTT. This gives the protein CASRGASQVAEAFF.

This clonotype was recorded many times. The J gene is TRBJ2-7, the V gene TRBV4-1; TRBD2 matches at 10 bases. Germline values: CDR1 MGHRA, CDR2 YSYEKL. The V segment lost 3 bases and the J segment 2 bases; nucleotides outside the gene matches: 1. This CDR3 region has 14 residues. The CDR3 coding sequence is TGCGCCAGCAGCCATGGGACTAGCGCCTACGAGCAGTACTTC. It specifies CASSHGTSAYEQYF.

This chain uses TRBV28 with TRBJ2-1; D not resolved. Germline V CDR1 and CDR2: MDHEN, SYDVKM. There are 16 residues in the CDR3. V lost 10 bases to trimming and J lost 5 bases, with 24 bases between them. CDR3 DNA: TGTGCCATCAACACCCCTCGGGCGGATAAGCACAATGAGCAGTTCTTC. This sequence encodes CAINTPRADKHNEQFF.

As to this clonotype: One base away lies a much larger clone, so this may be a sequencing read error. J is TRBJ2-7 and V is TRBV11-1; no reliable D call. With 5 bases removed from V and 0 bases from J, the gap between germline ends came to 14 bases. Germline-derived CDR1 and CDR2 are SGHAT and FQDESV (reference sequence). The CDR3 loop spans 15 amino acids. CDR3 amino acids: CASSLTNASSYEQYF. CDR3 coding DNA: TGTGCCAGCAGCCTTACTAACGCCTCCTCCTACGAGCAGTACTTC.

This clonotype has just a few counts. DNA of the CDR3: TGCAGTGCTAGAGTAGCGGGAGGGATCCAATTCAATGAGCAGTTCTTC. It yields the protein CSARVAGGIQFNEQFF. The gene calls are TRBV20-1 and TRBJ2-1; 11 bases agree with TRBD2. The CDR3 totals 16 residues. The J segment lost 6 bases and the V segment lost 1 base, leaving 8 bases of the junction unmatched. Per the germline V gene, CDR1 is DFQATT and CDR2 is SNEGSKA (reference sequence).

As to this clonotype: This may stem from a read error, because a much larger clone lies one nucleotide away. This sequence joins TRBV5-1 and TRBJ2-3; either TRBD1 or TRBD2 may fit D (6 bases each). The CDR3 totals 15 residues. CDR1 is SGHRS and CDR2 is YFSETQ in the germline V gene. CDR3 sequence: CASSPVGGQGDTQDF. CDR3 sequence (DNA): TGCGCCAGCAGCCCCGTAGGGGGGCAAGGAGATACGCAGGATTTT.

This clonotype was counted only a few times. The chain recombines TRBV28 with TRBJ1-4; D not resolved. Germline assignment: CDR1 MDHEN and CDR2 SYDVKM. This CDR3 spans 16 amino acids. Trimming left V 1 base short and J 5 bases short, with 14 bases between. The CDR3 sequence: CASSLYIGGENEKLFF. In DNA, the CDR3 is TGTGCCAGCAGTTTATACATCGGCGGGGAGAATGAAAAACTGTTTTTT.

With respect to this clonotype: This could be a read error, since a much larger clone is one nucleotide away. The V gene is TRBV21-1, the J gene TRBJ2-3; no DNA check was done on the table's D call, TRBD1. TRBV21-1 is deemed a pseudogene. The CDR3 covers 16 residues. The CDR3 loop is CASSPEPGSSTDTQYF. CDR3 bases: TGTGCCAGCAGCCCCGAACCGGGCTCTAGCACAGATACGCAGTATTTT.

This clonotype appeared many times. The chain uses TRBV20-1 and TRBJ2-1, with D perhaps matching TRBD1 (5 bases). The germline V gene encodes CDR1 DFQATT and CDR2 SNEGSKA (reference sequence). The V gene lost 6 bases and the J gene lost 2 bases, with 11 bases spanning the gap. The CDR3 runs 13 residues. The CDR3, as DNA: TGCAGTGCCCTCAGGGTGACCTACAATGAGCAGTTCTTC. Translated: CSALRVTYNEQFF.

This clonotype was recorded many times. V is TRBV12-3 or TRBV12-4 and J is TRBJ2-1; a weak D match, TRBD2 (6 bases). Trimming stripped 7 bases from V and 4 bases from J, with 14 bases between. The CDR3 consists of 14 residues. CDR3 region: CASNPGGLYNEQFF. The CDR3 DNA sequence: TGTGCCAGCAATCCCGGGGGACTTTACAATGAGCAGTTCTTC.

The J gene is TRBJ2-1, the V gene TRBV5-1; D may match TRBD1 or TRBD2 (5 bases each). The CDR3 is made up of 16 amino acids. The V end lost 4 bases, the J end lost 1 base, and 15 bases lay between the germline ends. CDR1 SGHRS and CDR2 YFSETQ come from the germline V gene. The CDR3 nucleotides are TGCGCCAGCAGCGTGCTCGGGACGCCGTCCTACAATGAGCAGTTCTTC. Translating it yields CASSVLGTPSYNEQFF.

Points on this clonotype: Since a much larger clone is just one base distant, this may be a read error. The chain is built from TRBV29-1 and TRBJ2-7, with 11 bases identical to TRBD2. The CDR3 runs 16 residues. From germline, CDR1 is SQVTM and CDR2 ANQGSEA. Trimming at V came to 1 base and at J to 4 bases, leaving 9 bases not matched to a gene. CDR3 region: CSVEALTSGNRYEQYF. For the CDR3, the DNA is TGCAGCGTTGAAGCATTGACTAGCGGGAACCGTTACGAGCAGTACTTC.